The 14 T cell receptor beta chains listed next were all sequenced from one sample in a study of T cell repertoires in cytomegalovirus infection. From the reads, TCRdb called clonotypes with MiXCR, one entry per CDR3 protein. This table holds approximately 550,000 distinct CDR3 sequences, 16% found once. Sequencing was carried out using CD8+ T cells from PBMCs. These receptors were collected from a human donor in good health (CMV status not recorded). Some clones in this sample may be carry-over from other donors' samples.

This clonotype appeared many times. The V and J genes are TRBV7-9 and TRBJ2-1; no reliable D call. Germline-derived CDR1 and CDR2 are SEHNR and FQNEAQ (reference sequence). Trimming stripped 4 bases from V and 0 bases from J, with 13 bases between. CDR3 length: 16 amino acids. CDR3 protein: CASSSKDGDSYNEQFF. The CDR3 region has the DNA TGTGCCAGCAGCTCCAAGGACGGAGACTCCTACAATGAGCAGTTCTTC.

There are a few counts of this clonotype. The rearrangement uses TRBV15 and TRBJ1-1; D gene uncertain. The germline V and J ends were trimmed by 4 bases and 2 bases, with 14 bases remaining between them. The CDR3 consists of 15 residues. Germline-derived CDR1 and CDR2 are LNHNV and YYDKDF (reference sequence). CDR3 bases: TGTGCCACCAGCATCACAAGGCTACTAAACACTGAAGCTTTCTTT. The encoded protein is CATSITRLLNTEAFF.

The chain uses TRBV6-5 and TRBJ2-2, with TRBD1 identical over 7 bases. The ends lost 6 bases at V and 6 bases at J; junction bases unmatched: 7. The CDR3 extends over 14 amino acids. Germline V gene data show CDR1 as MNHEY and CDR2 as SVGAGI. Written as DNA, the CDR3 is TGTGCCAGCAGCCTTCATACAGGGGCCGGGGAGCTGTTTTTT. Amino acid sequence: CASSLHTGAGELFF.

This clonotype was recorded at least ten times. The gene calls are TRBV11-3 and TRBJ1-2, with 11 bases identical to TRBD1. V gave up 4 bases and J gave up 7 bases; unmatched junction bases: 11. CDR3 length: 16 amino acids. Germline CDR1 SGHNT, CDR2 YENEEA. Here the CDR3 DNA reads TGTGCCAGCAGCTATTTCCAGGACAGGGGGCGTTTTGGCTACACCTTC. It codes for CASSYFQDRGRFGYTF.

At least ten counts were recorded for this clonotype. The chain uses TRBV5-6 and TRBJ1-1, with TRBD1 as a possible D gene (6 bases). The CDR3 runs to 11 residues. From germline, CDR1 is SGHDT and CDR2 YYEEEE. The germline V and J ends were trimmed by 5 bases and 8 bases, with 10 bases remaining between them. CDR3 nucleotides: TGTGCCAGCAGGTCCGACAGGGAAGCTTTCTTT. Protein: CASRSDREAFF.

The V gene is TRBV15, the J gene TRBJ2-7; 13 nucleotides line up with TRBD2. Germline trimming cut 2 bases from V and 4 bases from J; bases unmatched to any gene: 5. This CDR3 spans 16 amino acids. Germline loops: CDR1 LNHNV, CDR2 YYDKDF (reference sequence). CDR3: CATSRTWTSGSYEQYF. CDR3 coding DNA: TGTGCCACCAGCAGAACTTGGACTAGCGGGAGTTACGAGCAGTACTTC.

The rearrangement joins TRBV4-2 to TRBJ2-3; TRBD2 might be the D (5 bases). This CDR3 region has 14 residues. Germline V gives CDR1 LGHNA, CDR2 YNFKEQ. V was pared by 2 bases and J by 4 bases, with 10 bases between. The CDR3 protein is CASSQPTTPDTQYF. CDR3 sequence (DNA): TGTGCCAGCAGCCAACCGACTACCCCAGATACGCAGTATTTT.

The chain carries TRBV6-2 or TRBV6-3 and TRBJ1-2; D uncertain. From germline, CDR1 is MNHEY and CDR2 SVGEGT. This CDR3 contains 14 residues. Trimming cost V 4 bases and J 2 bases, with 11 bases left between them. The CDR3 region has the DNA TGTGCCAGCAGTTCAGAAGAGAGGAACTATGGCTACACCTTC. It encodes CASSSEERNYGYTF.

This clonotype was seen many times. The rearrangement joins TRBV4-1 to TRBJ2-7, with TRBD2 as a possible D gene (6 bases). The CDR3 consists of 16 residues. The germline V gene encodes CDR1 MGHRA and CDR2 YSYEKL. V was trimmed by 4 bases and J by 5 bases, leaving 21 bases between them. The CDR3 bases are TGCGCCAGCAGCCGCAAGACTAACGTTCCGGGAGACGAGCAGTACTTC. This translates into CASSRKTNVPGDEQYF.

This clonotype was counted a few times. This CDR3 is CASSQEAASSYNEQFF. The CDR3 bases are TGCGCCAGCAGCCAAGAAGCGGCGAGCTCCTACAATGAGCAGTTCTTC. The rearrangement joins TRBV4-1 to TRBJ2-1, with TRBD2 as a possible D gene (5 bases). This CDR3 comprises 16 residues. V was cut by 0 bases and J by 0 bases, with 9 bases left in between. CDR1 is MGHRA, CDR2 YSYEKL, per germline.

This clonotype was seen many times. This rearrangement joins TRBV6-9 to TRBJ2-7; D is ambiguous. The germline V gene encodes CDR1 MNHGY and CDR2 SVAAGI. CDR3 length equals 12 residues. Trimming took 6 bases from V and 7 from J, leaving 13 bases between them. The DNA for the CDR3 is TGTGCCAGCAGGAATGGACGATGGGAGCAGTACTTC. Amino acids: CASRNGRWEQYF.

This clonotype was observed a few times. The genes are TRBV19 and TRBJ1-1; TRBD1 matches 11 bases. The CDR3 consists of 15 residues. Per the germline V gene, CDR1 is LNHDA and CDR2 is SQIVND (reference sequence). Trimming took 5 bases from V and 4 from J; bases not matched to a gene: 6. The CDR3 region has the DNA TGTGCCAGTAGTGCCGGACAGGGGGCGAGCACTGAAGCTTTCTTT. Translated, it gives CASSAGQGASTEAFF. The full variable domain, rest sourced from reference TRBV19 and TRBJ1-1, is DGGITQSPKYLFRKEGQNVTLSCEQNLNHDAMYWYRQDPGQGLRLIYYSQIVNDFQKGDIAEGYSVSREKKESFPLTVTSAQKNPTAFYLCASSAGQGASTEAFFGQGTRLTVV.

In its sample, this clonotype was seen a few times. This chain joins TRBV20-1 and TRBJ1-1; D not resolved. The germline CDR1 and CDR2 sequences are DFQATT and SNEGSKA (reference sequence). Trimming stripped 1 base from V and 1 base from J, with 4 bases between. The CDR3 has 12 amino acids. This chain's CDR3 is CSARGQNTEAFF. The CDR3 DNA reads TGCAGTGCTAGAGGACAGAACACTGAAGCTTTCTTT.

This clonotype was detected only a few times. The chain has TRBV7-6 and TRBJ1-2; D unclear. This CDR3 contains 13 residues. The ends were cut back, 4 bases at V and 3 bases at J, with 9 bases in the middle. The germline gives CDR1 SGHVS, CDR2 FNYEAQ. Here the CDR3 DNA reads TGTGCCAGCAGCTCTAATACCGACTATGGCTACACCTTC. This gives the protein CASSSNTDYGYTF.